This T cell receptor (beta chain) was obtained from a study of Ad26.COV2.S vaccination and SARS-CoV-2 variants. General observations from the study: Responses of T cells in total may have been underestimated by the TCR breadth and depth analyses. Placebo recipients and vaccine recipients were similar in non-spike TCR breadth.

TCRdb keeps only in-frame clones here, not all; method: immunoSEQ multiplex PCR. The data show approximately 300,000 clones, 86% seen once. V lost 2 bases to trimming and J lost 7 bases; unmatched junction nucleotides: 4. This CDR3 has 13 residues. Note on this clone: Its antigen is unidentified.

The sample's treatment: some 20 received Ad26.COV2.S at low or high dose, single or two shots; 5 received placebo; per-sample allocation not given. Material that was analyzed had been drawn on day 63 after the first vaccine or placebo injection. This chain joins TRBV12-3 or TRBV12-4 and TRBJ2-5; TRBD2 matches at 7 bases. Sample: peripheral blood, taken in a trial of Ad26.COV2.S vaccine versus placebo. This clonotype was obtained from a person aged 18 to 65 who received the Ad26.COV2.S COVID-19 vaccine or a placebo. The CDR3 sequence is CASSLNRGGTQYF. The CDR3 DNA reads TGTGCCAGCAGTTTAAACCGCGGGGGGACCCAGTACTTC.